These 20 T cell receptor beta chains were all obtained from the same sample, sequenced in a study of blood T cell repertoires in COVID-19. Generated by immunoSEQ multiplex PCR, the TCRdb table keeps only in-frame clones and is missing some. The table lists about 350,000 clones, 88% of them singletons. Sample: PBMCs or T cells enriched from blood (not recorded which). These receptors all come from a woman aged 30 to 39 who had been exposed to COVID-19.

This sequence joins TRBV2 and TRBJ2-1; D remains ambiguous. Per germline, CDR1 SNHLY and CDR2 FYNNEI. The CDR3 extends over 10 amino acids. The ends were cut back, 6 bases at V and 7 bases at J, with 4 bases in the middle. In nucleotides, the CDR3 is TGTGCCAGCAGCCTGAATGAGCAGTTCTTC. It yields the protein CASSLNEQFF.

The CDR3 protein is CASSLGGAGETQYF. In nucleotides, the CDR3 is TGTGCCAGCAGTTTGGGAGGGGCAGGTGAGACCCAGTACTTC. The chain links TRBV28 to TRBJ2-5, with TRBD2 matching over 7 bases. V lost 3 bases to trimming and J lost 5 bases; unmatched junction nucleotides: 6. The CDR3 has 14 residues. Germline assignment: CDR1 MDHEN and CDR2 SYDVKM.

V usage is TRBV30 and J usage is TRBJ2-7; D might be TRBD2 (5 bases). Germline V gene sequence: CDR1 GTSNPN, CDR2 SVGIG (reference sequence). This CDR3 is 13 amino acids long. V was trimmed by 3 bases and J by 1 base, leaving 10 bases between them. The CDR3 sequence: CAWRHLASYEQYF. CDR3 sequence (DNA): TGTGCCTGGAGACACCTAGCATCCTACGAGCAGTACTTC.

As DNA, the CDR3 is TGTGCCAGCATTAAACCGGACATCCGATGTCAGCCCCAGCATTTT. It yields the protein CASIKPDIRCQPQHF. V and J are TRBV21-1 and TRBJ1-5; the tabulated D call, TRBD1, remains unverified against the DNA. TRBV21-1 is deemed a pseudogene. The CDR3 totals 15 residues.

The gene calls are TRBV7-6 and TRBJ2-1, with 7 bases lining up with TRBD2. CDR1 is SGHVS and CDR2 is FNYEAQ in the germline V gene. The CDR3 consists of 15 residues. J was trimmed by 2 bases and V by 5 bases; bases with no gene match: 6. The CDR3 region has the DNA TGTGCCAGCAGCCTTCTAGCGGATGCCTACAATGAGCAGTTCTTC. Its protein product is CASSLLADAYNEQFF.

Here the CDR3 DNA reads TGCGCCAGCAGCGCAGTACCGGGACAGAGGATGGTGTACACCTTC. This encodes CASSAVPGQRMVYTF. V is TRBV5-1 and J is TRBJ1-2, with TRBD1 matching over 7 bases. Germline values: CDR1 SGHRS, CDR2 YFSETQ. CDR3 length: 15 amino acids. Losses at the gene ends were 4 bases for V and 11 bases for J; bases not matched to a gene: 17.

The rearrangement links TRBV7-8 to TRBJ2-7, with a possible D match to TRBD2 (6 bases). This CDR3 has 15 amino acids. Germline V CDR1 and CDR2: SGHVS, FQNEAQ. V was cut by 5 bases and J by 6 bases, with 20 bases left in between. This chain's CDR3 is CASSPLSQGGGEQYF. The CDR3 DNA follows: TGTGCCAGCAGCCCCCTCTCCCAGGGAGGTGGCGAGCAGTACTTC.

The rearrangement links TRBV7-9 to TRBJ1-1; a possible D gene is TRBD1 (5 bases). The V and J ends lost 5 bases and 4 bases respectively, with 14 bases between them. Germline-derived CDR1 and CDR2 are SEHNR and FQNEAQ (reference sequence). This CDR3 spans 14 amino acids. Written as DNA, the CDR3 is TGTGCCAGCAGCGACCCAGGGTGGGGCACTGAAGCTTTCTTT. Protein sequence: CASSDPGWGTEAFF.

The chain recombines TRBV28 with TRBJ1-5; possible D gene TRBD1, 5 bases. Between the trimmed V and J ends, which lost 2 bases and 1 base, there was a span of 12 bases. The germline gives CDR1 MDHEN, CDR2 SYDVKM. CDR3 size: 16 residues. The CDR3 sequence: CASSLRGGKSNQPQHF. CDR3 DNA: TGTGCCAGCAGTTTAAGGGGCGGGAAAAGCAATCAGCCCCAGCATTTT.

This clone was found once. The CDR3 is CATSDTSGFETQYF. The CDR3 DNA follows: TGTGCCACCAGTGATACTAGCGGGTTTGAGACCCAGTACTTC. The chain carries TRBV24-1 and TRBJ2-5; TRBD2 aligns across 9 bases. CDR3 length: 14 amino acids. CDR1 KGHDR and CDR2 SFDVKD come from the germline V gene. Losses at the gene ends were 3 bases for V and 5 bases for J; bases not matched to a gene: 3.

The chain uses TRBV7-2 and TRBJ2-2, with D maybe TRBD2 (7 bases). Trimming took 6 bases from V and 2 from J, leaving 25 bases between them. CDR1 is SGHTA, CDR2 FQGNSA, per germline. CDR3 length equals 19 residues. CDR3 residues: CASSFLPGGAGPNTGELFF. The DNA of the CDR3 is TGTGCCAGCAGTTTCCTCCCGGGGGGCGCAGGACCCAACACCGGGGAGCTGTTTTTT.

This clone was recorded only once. Other DNA sequences in this specimen translate into the identical CDR3. The rearrangement joins TRBV2 to TRBJ2-1, with 7 bases matching TRBD2. The CDR3 totals 14 residues. The V gene's germline CDR1 is SNHLY and CDR2 FYNNEI. With 3 bases clipped from V and 2 bases from J, the junction kept 1 base outside the gene matches. The CDR3 protein is CASSELAAYNEQFF. CDR3 DNA sequence: TGTGCCAGCAGTGAGCTAGCGGCCTACAATGAGCAGTTCTTC.

This chain uses TRBV5-1 with TRBJ2-4; 9 nucleotides agree with TRBD1. CDR1 is SGHRS and CDR2 is YFSETQ in the germline V gene. The V and J ends lost 0 bases and 5 bases, in that order; junction bases with no gene match: 3. The CDR3 has 15 residues. The CDR3 here is CASSLGDREQNIQYF. CDR3 in DNA: TGCGCCAGCAGCTTGGGGGACAGGGAACAAAACATTCAGTACTTC.

The V gene is TRBV7-9, the J gene TRBJ2-1, with D possibly TRBD2 on 6 matching bases. V lost 1 base and J 5 bases, leaving 21 bases between the germline ends. This CDR3 is built from 18 residues. Germline-derived CDR1 and CDR2 are SEHNR and FQNEAQ (reference sequence). The DNA for the CDR3 is TGTGCCAGCAGCTTAGACCCCGCGGCGTTTATAGCGGACAATGAGCAGTTCTTC. It is translated as CASSLDPAAFIADNEQFF.

The J gene is TRBJ1-6, the V gene TRBV28; a possible D gene is TRBD1 (5 bases). The germline gives CDR1 MDHEN, CDR2 SYDVKM. There are 16 residues in the CDR3. The germline V and J ends were trimmed by 5 bases and 5 bases, with 16 bases remaining between them. The chain's CDR3 is CASSPDRRPNNSPLHF. The CDR3 nucleotides read TGTGCCAGCAGTCCCGACAGAAGACCAAATAATTCACCCCTCCACTTT.

J is TRBJ1-1 and V is TRBV28, with 10 nucleotides matching TRBD1. With V trimmed by 5 bases and J by 10 bases, 10 bases remained unmatched. The germline gives CDR1 MDHEN, CDR2 SYDVKM. This CDR3 has 14 residues. For the CDR3, the DNA is TGTGCCAGCAGTCCTCGGGACAGGGGAGGGCGAGCTTTCTTT. Amino acids: CASSPRDRGGRAFF. The whole variable domain, filled in from reference TRBV28 and TRBJ1-1, reads DVKVTQSSRYLVKRTGEKVFLECVQDMDHENMFWYRQDPGLGLRLIYFSYDVKMKEKGDIPEGYSVSREKKERFSLILESASTNQTSMYLCASSPRDRGGRAFFGQGTRLTVV.

The genes are TRBV5-1 and TRBJ2-3, with 9 bases identical to TRBD2. With V trimmed by 4 bases and J by 3 bases, 3 bases remained unmatched. This CDR3 contains 14 residues. From germline, CDR1 is SGHRS and CDR2 YFSETQ. The CDR3 DNA follows: TGCGCCAGCAGCAAGCGGGAGGAGACAGATACGCAGTATTTT. Protein: CASSKREETDTQYF.

This clone was seen only once. The chain employs TRBV14 and TRBJ2-1; 7 positions match TRBD2. The germline V gene has CDR1 SGHDN and CDR2 FVKESK. The CDR3 runs to 15 residues. J was trimmed by 1 base and V by 6 bases; bases with no gene match: 6. The CDR3 coding sequence is TGTGCCAGCAGTCCCCTAGCGGCATCCTACAATGAGCAGTTCTTC. It translates to CASSPLAASYNEQFF.

The V and J genes are TRBV10-3 and TRBJ1-3; 9 bases line up with TRBD1. Trimming at V came to 7 bases and at J to 2 bases, leaving 9 bases not matched to a gene. The germline V gene has CDR1 ENHRY and CDR2 SYGVKD. The CDR3 has 16 amino acids. CDR3 amino acids: CAITELGTGTGNTIYF. Here the CDR3 DNA reads TGTGCCATCACCGAGCTCGGGACAGGGACTGGAAACACCATATATTTT.

The genes are TRBV28 and TRBJ2-1, with D perhaps TRBD2 (5 bases). Germline-derived CDR1 and CDR2 are MDHEN and SYDVKM. The V gene lost 6 bases and the J gene lost 5 bases, with 17 bases spanning the gap. The CDR3 has 15 amino acids. CDR3 sequence: CASSPGVAGNNEQFF. Written as DNA, the CDR3 is TGTGCCAGCAGCCCCGGGGTGGCGGGTAACAATGAGCAGTTCTTC. The full variable domain, completed using reference TRBV28 and TRBJ2-1, is DVKVTQSSRYLVKRTGEKVFLECVQDMDHENMFWYRQDPGLGLRLIYFSYDVKMKEKGDIPEGYSVSREKKERFSLILESASTNQTSMYLCASSPGVAGNNEQFFGPGTRLTVL.